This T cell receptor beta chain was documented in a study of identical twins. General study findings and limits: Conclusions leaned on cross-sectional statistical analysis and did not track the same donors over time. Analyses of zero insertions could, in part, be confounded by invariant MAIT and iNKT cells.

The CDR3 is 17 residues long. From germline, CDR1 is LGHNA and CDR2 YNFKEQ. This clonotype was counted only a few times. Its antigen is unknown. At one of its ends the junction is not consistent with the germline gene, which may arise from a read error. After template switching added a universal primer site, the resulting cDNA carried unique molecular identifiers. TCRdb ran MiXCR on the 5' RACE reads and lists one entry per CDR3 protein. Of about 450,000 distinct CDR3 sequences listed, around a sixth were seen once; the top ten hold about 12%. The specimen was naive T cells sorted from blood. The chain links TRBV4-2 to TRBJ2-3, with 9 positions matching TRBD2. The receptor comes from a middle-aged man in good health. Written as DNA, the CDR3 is TGCGCCAGCAGCCATAGACTAGCGGCTGCTAGCACAGATACGCAGTATTTT. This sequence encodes CASSHRLAAASTDTQYF.